The TCR beta chain described here comes from a study of long-term antiretroviral therapy in people with HIV. Study-level results: Before ART, certain clones expanded, and these dominated the repertoire at all time points.

Survey-level resolution applied to immunoSEQ assay v3.0. The repertoire was sequenced with immunoSEQ multiplex PCR; TCRdb's copy has only in-frame clones and lacks some. The sample carries 35,000 to 45,000 clones, 86% recorded once. J gave up 8 bases and V 6 bases, and 9 bases lay outside the gene matches. The CDR3 extends over 14 amino acids. Germline V gives CDR1 MDHEN, CDR2 SYDVKM. Every one of the donors gave at least one pre-ART PBMC sample and at least two post-ART PBMC samples. A remark on this clone: What it binds is not known.

The source of this sequence is a woman aged 18-30 years with HIV. The material was unsorted PBMCs, obtained just before starting antiretroviral therapy. The chain couples TRBV28 to TRBJ1-4, with 7 bases identical to TRBD1. CDR3 nucleotides: TGTGCCAGCAGCAAGAGGGGGCCGGGGGAAAAACTGTTTTTT. Its translation: CASSKRGPGEKLFF.